This T cell receptor beta chain was profiled in a study of low-dose radiotherapy and immunotherapy resistance in tumors. Germline V gene lookup returns CDR1 SNHLY and CDR2 FYNNEI. This CDR3 has 17 amino acids. The V gene end was trimmed by 1 base and the J gene end by 0 bases; junction bases not matched to a gene: 7. Alpha- and beta-chain coverage of first-strand cDNA came from TRAV- and TRBV-specific primers. The PCR that amplified TCRs ran for 15 to 25 cycles, relying on a constant-region primer and a V-primer adapter. TCRdb passed the reads through MiXCR, listing each CDR3 protein once. This table has approximately 45,000 distinct CDR3 sequences, approximately 26% appearing once. Time point here: after trial treatment. Treatment here: LDRT plus nivolumab, ipilimumab, low-dose cyclophosphamide and aspirin (RACIN trial). By share, this clonotype ranks as medium-sized.

The chain has TRBV2 and TRBJ2-3, with 7 bases fitting TRBD1. The sequence came from a male donor with prostate cancer. The sample consisted of PBMCs, taken after low-dose radiotherapy plus immunotherapy. The CDR3 here is CASSEERAGGSTDTQYF. The CDR3 bases are TGTGCCAGCAGTGAAGAAAGGGCAGGGGGAAGCACAGATACGCAGTATTTT.